The next 16 T cell receptor beta chains were all read from a single sample in a study of OX40 agonist ivuxolimab in advanced cancers. Data came from immunoSEQ multiplex PCR; TCRdb stores just in-frame clones and leaves some out. The repertoire holds more than 70,000 clones, with about 89% as singletons. The starting material was CD4+ or CD8+ T cells sorted from blood, obtained in a trial of the OX40 agonist ivuxolimab. These receptors all come from an adult with an advanced solid tumor such as melanoma, head and neck, liver or kidney cancer.

The chain couples TRBV6-1 to TRBJ2-4, with 9 nucleotides matching TRBD1. This CDR3 has 14 residues. The germline V gene has CDR1 MNHNS and CDR2 SASEGT. V lost 6 bases, J lost 9 bases, and 9 bases stayed unmatched. The CDR3 is CASRADRGTVIQYF. CDR3 sequence (DNA): TGTGCCAGCAGGGCAGACAGGGGGACCGTCATTCAGTACTTC.

The V and J genes are TRBV4-1 and TRBJ2-5, with D perhaps matching TRBD2 (7 bases). This CDR3 spans 16 amino acids. Trimming cost V 4 bases and J 7 bases, with 22 bases left between them. In germline, CDR1 is MGHRA, CDR2 YSYEKL. The CDR3 DNA is TGCGCCAGCAGCCTAGGACTAGGGGGGGGAGAAGTGACCCAGTACTTC. Its protein is CASSLGLGGGEVTQYF.

The chain recombines TRBV19 with TRBJ1-2; D not resolved. CDR1 and CDR2 (germline): LNHDA, SQIVND (reference sequence). CDR3 length equals 13 residues. Trimming pared 3 bases from V and 8 bases from J, leaving 13 bases between. The CDR3: CASSIRAERGYTF. CDR3 coding DNA: TGTGCCAGTAGTATTCGGGCCGAAAGGGGCTACACCTTC.

DNA for the CDR3: TGTGCCAGAAGCTGGGCCGTTAGCGGGAGACGAACCGGGGAGCTGTTTTTT. Translating gives CARSWAVSGRRTGELFF. The V gene is TRBV5-3, the J gene TRBJ2-2, with 9 bases that match TRBD2. TRBV5-3 is annotated as an ORF whose role is uncertain. Trimming at V came to 3 bases and at J to 5 bases, leaving 11 bases not matched to a gene. The CDR3 totals 17 residues.

The chain carries TRBV5-1 and TRBJ2-5; 8 bases are a match to TRBD1. Per germline, CDR1 SGHRS and CDR2 YFSETQ. This CDR3 has 15 amino acids. Losses at the gene ends were 4 bases for V and 4 bases for J; bases not matched to a gene: 9. CDR3 DNA sequence: TGCGCCAGCAGCATCCAGACAGGGGTGGCAGAGACCCAGTACTTC. Amino acid sequence: CASSIQTGVAETQYF.

V and J are TRBV11-1 and TRBJ2-2, with 8 bases identical to TRBD1. Germline loops: CDR1 SGHAT, CDR2 FQDESV (reference sequence). The J segment lost 5 bases and the V segment lost 6 bases, leaving 5 bases of the junction unmatched. The CDR3 is made up of 14 amino acids. The CDR3 loop reads CASRKDRETGELFF. The CDR3 region has the DNA TGTGCCAGCAGAAAGGACAGGGAGACCGGGGAGCTGTTTTTT.

A single count supports this clone. This sequence joins TRBV11-2 and TRBJ2-7; 7 nucleotides agree with TRBD1. CDR1 and CDR2 from the germline V gene are SGHAT and FQNNGV. The ends lost 5 bases at V and 2 bases at J; junction bases unmatched: 6. The CDR3 covers 14 residues. The CDR3 bases are TGTGCCAGCAGCCCGTGGGACAGACCCTACGAGCAGTACTTC. As protein: CASSPWDRPYEQYF. The full variable domain, completed using reference TRBV11-2 and TRBJ2-7, is EAGVAQSPRYKIIEKRQSVAFWCNPISGHATLYWYQQILGQGPKLLIQFQNNGVVDDSQLPKDRFSAERLKGVDSTLKIQPAKLEDSAVYLCASSPWDRPYEQYFGPGTRLTVT.

This chain links TRBV18 with TRBJ2-1; 14 bases are a match to TRBD2. The CDR3 runs to 18 residues. CDR1 is KGHSH and CDR2 is LQKENI in the germline V gene. Trimming at V came to 1 base and at J to 6 bases, leaving 8 bases not matched to a gene. CDR3 bases: TGTGCCAGCTCACCACGGCCTGCGACTAGCGGGAGGGCCAATGAGCAGTTCTTC. It specifies CASSPRPATSGRANEQFF.

This sequence joins TRBV28 and TRBJ2-7, with D possibly matching TRBD1 (5 bases). The CDR3 has 13 amino acids. Looked up from germline, CDR1 is MDHEN and CDR2 is SYDVKM. V lost 4 bases and J lost 3, with 10 bases in between. The CDR3 sequence: CASSSGQYYEQYF. The CDR3 DNA sequence: TGTGCCAGCAGTTCCGGACAATACTACGAGCAGTACTTC. Based on the CDR3 plus reference TRBV28 and TRBJ2-7, the full variable domain is DVKVTQSSRYLVKRTGEKVFLECVQDMDHENMFWYRQDPGLGLRLIYFSYDVKMKEKGDIPEGYSVSREKKERFSLILESASTNQTSMYLCASSSGQYYEQYFGPGTRLTVT.

The chain uses TRBV9 and TRBJ2-3; the D gene is possibly TRBD2 (6 bases). Trimming pared 0 bases from V and 0 bases from J, leaving 8 bases between. Germline V gene sequence: CDR1 SGDLS, CDR2 YYNGEE. This CDR3 has 15 amino acids. Here the CDR3 DNA reads TGTGCCAGCAGCGTAGGACTAGGGAGCACAGATACGCAGTATTTT. Translated, it gives CASSVGLGSTDTQYF.

V and J are TRBV5-1 and TRBJ2-1; D is possibly TRBD2 (5 bases). This CDR3 has 15 amino acids. The germline V gene has CDR1 SGHRS and CDR2 YFSETQ. V lost 1 base and J 7 bases, leaving 15 bases between the germline ends. This CDR3 reads CASSLTAGANNEQFF. For the CDR3, the DNA is TGCGCCAGCAGCTTGACCGCGGGCGCCAATAATGAGCAGTTCTTC.

This chain links TRBV5-1 with TRBJ1-5, with TRBD1 matching 8 bases. Germline V gene data show CDR1 as SGHRS and CDR2 as YFSETQ. The CDR3 is 15 amino acids. The ends lost 2 bases at V and 7 bases at J; junction bases unmatched: 8. CDR3 amino acids: CASSLTGGVDQPQHF. CDR3 nucleotide sequence: TGCGCCAGCAGCTTAACAGGGGGTGTTGACCAGCCCCAGCATTTT.

The chain carries TRBV10-3 and TRBJ1-1, with D possibly TRBD1 on 5 matching bases. CDR1 ENHRY and CDR2 SYGVKD come from the germline V gene. The CDR3 runs to 14 residues. Trimming pared 2 bases from V and 0 bases from J, leaving 7 bases between. The CDR3 sequence: CAISEMGVNTEAFF. In nucleotides, the CDR3 is TGTGCCATCAGTGAGATGGGGGTGAACACTGAAGCTTTCTTT.

The rearrangement joins TRBV11-1 to TRBJ2-1; D unclear. The V end lost 2 bases, the J end lost 6 bases, and 5 bases lay between the germline ends. Germline V gene data show CDR1 as SGHAT and CDR2 as FQDESV (reference sequence). The CDR3 sequence is 12 residues long. The CDR3 loop is CASSLFGNEQFF. CDR3 nucleotide sequence: TGTGCCAGCAGCTTATTCGGCAATGAGCAGTTCTTC. Filled out from reference TRBV11-1 and TRBJ2-1, the complete variable domain reads EAEVAQSPRYKITEKSQAVAFWCDPISGHATLYWYRQILGQGPELLVQFQDESVVDDSQLPKDRFSAERLKGVDSTLKIQPAELGDSAMYLCASSLFGNEQFFGPGTRLTVL.

The rearrangement joins TRBV7-9 to TRBJ2-2; 10 bases agree with TRBD1. The length of the CDR3 is 15 residues. CDR1 SEHNR and CDR2 FQNEAQ come from the germline V gene (reference sequence). The V segment lost 5 bases and the J segment 9 bases; nucleotides outside the gene matches: 9. The DNA of the CDR3 is TGTGCCAGCAGCCTTGGGACAGGGGTTCTCAGGGAGCTGTTTTTT. It encodes CASSLGTGVLRELFF.

The chain combines TRBV10-2 with TRBJ1-1; maybe TRBD1 (6 bases). Trimming stripped 5 bases from V and 3 bases from J, with 16 bases between. CDR1 is WSHSY, CDR2 SAAADI, per germline. The CDR3 spans 15 residues. The CDR3 bases are TGCGCCAGCAGTTTACAGGGTCGGGGAGACACTGAAGCTTTCTTT. This codes for CASSLQGRGDTEAFF.